This TCR beta chain was profiled in a study of shared clonotypes between healthy human individuals. Findings of the study overall: Non-shared clonotypes had lower generation probabilities than clonotypes shared by all four sorted-subset donors.

Regarding this clone: Its specificity is unknown.

Trimming took off 4 bases at V and 7 bases at J, with 23 bases between the two ends. From germline, CDR1 is SGHDT and CDR2 YYEEEE. The CDR3 extends over 16 amino acids. Here immunoSEQ multiplex PCR was the method, and the copy in TCRdb shows in-frame clones only, minus some. This table holds 2 million to 3 million clones, around 90% found once. The chain has TRBV5-6 and TRBJ1-2; unclear D gene. This TCR derives from a man between 18 and 29 years old in good health. Sequencing was done on a sample of naive CD4+ T cells sorted from blood. The subset was: CD45RA+ positively selected. The CDR3 sequence: CASSHPPRQAVGGYTF. The DNA of the CDR3 is TGTGCCAGCAGCCACCCCCCGCGGCAGGCCGTCGGTGGCTACACCTTC.